This TCR beta chain comes out of a study of metastatic and nonmetastatic thyroid tumors. Patients underwent thyroid surgery, and none had received any treatment before it. This clone rates as medium-sized. V lost 3 bases and J lost 0, with 3 bases in between. CDR1 is SNHLY, CDR2 FYNNEI, per germline. This CDR3 comprises 13 residues. TCRdb re-processed the PCR reads through MiXCR. The table includes under 8,500 clones, around a third detected once. This receptor was obtained from a female donor with papillary thyroid cancer or a benign thyroid nodule (not recorded which). Some clones in this sample may be carry-over from other donors' samples. What was sequenced was tumor tissue. The J gene is TRBJ1-3, the V gene TRBV2; no reliable D call. This CDR3 is CASSDNSGNTIYF. The CDR3 DNA reads TGTGCCAGCAGTGACAACTCTGGAAACACCATATATTTT.